A selection of T cell receptor beta chains follows, all from one sample in a study of neurological immune-mediated disorders. TCRdb passed the 5' RACE reads through MiXCR, listing each CDR3 protein once. The sample includes some 38,000 distinct CDR3 sequences, about 3.8% of them seen just once. Sequencing was carried out using PBMCs. The source is a man aged 25-40 years with multiple sclerosis. Both conserved end residues are part of each CDR3. The order of the fields is V gene, clone size, D gene, J gene, CDR3 DNA, CDR3 protein. D genes are given only for firm matches. Some rows mark clone size as missing; the rest say once, few, many or name a class of expanded clone.

TRBV12-3/TRBV12-4,many,-,TRBJ1-1,TGTGCCAGCACTATTCGGGGAACGGACACTGAAGCTTTCTTT,CASTIRGTDTEAFF
TRBV20-1,many,-,TRBJ2-1,TGCAGTGCTAGTTGGAGAAGGAGCTCCTACAATGAGCAGTTCTTC,CSASWRRSSYNEQFF
TRBV9,many,-,TRBJ2-2,TGTGCCAGCAGCGCCCGGGTCGAGAACACCGGGGAGCTGTTTTTT,CASSARVENTGELFF
TRBV5-1,-,-,TRBJ2-5,TGCGCCAGCAGTTCCATGGCTCTACAAGAGACCCAGTACTTC,CASSSMALQETQYF
TRBV20-1,many,-,TRBJ2-5,TGCAGTGCTAGTAGGGGGGTTAGGGAGACCCAGTACTTC,CSASRGVRETQYF
TRBV6-5,few,-,TRBJ1-1,TGTGCCAGCAGTTACGAAGTTTACACTGAAGCTTTCTTT,CASSYEVYTEAFF
TRBV5-6,many,TRBD2,TRBJ2-3,TGTGCCAGCAGCTTGCGACTAGCGGGGTTCACAGATACGCAGTATTTT,CASSLRLAGFTDTQYF
TRBV10-3,many,TRBD1,TRBJ1-2,TGTGCCATCAGTGGGGCCCCGACAGGGACGGATGGCTACACCTTC,CAISGAPTGTDGYTF
TRBV30,-,TRBD2,TRBJ2-1,TGTGCCTCTAGCGGGGGCCCCTATCGATATGTTGAGCAGTTCTTC,CASSGGPYRYVEQFF
TRBV20-1,few,TRBD1,TRBJ2-7,TGCAGTGAGACAGGGCCGTCCTACGAGCAGTACTTC,CSETGPSYEQYF
TRBV12-3/TRBV12-4,many,TRBD2,TRBJ2-1,TGTGCCAGCAGACACAACCCGGGACTAGCGTCGAATGAGCAGTTCTTC,CASRHNPGLASNEQFF
TRBV20-1,many,TRBD1,TRBJ1-1,TGCAGTGCTGAGGGACAGATGAACACTGAAGCTTTCTTT,CSAEGQMNTEAFF
TRBV6-1,many,-,TRBJ2-1,TGTGCCAGCATCCCTCGGGGGCTATTCTCCTACAATGAGCAGTTCTTC,CASIPRGLFSYNEQFF
TRBV29-1,few,-,TRBJ2-5,TGCAGCGTTGAAGTACGAATGACTGGAGAGACCCAGTACTTC,CSVEVRMTGETQYF
TRBV20-1,many,-,TRBJ1-2,TGCAGTGCTAAAGACCGCCGTTATGGCTACACCTTC,CSAKDRRYGYTF
TRBV21-1,few,-,TRBJ1-2,TGTGCCAGCAGCCCGTACGGGGCGAATGGCTACACCTTC,CASSPYGANGYTF
TRBV4-3,many,TRBD1,TRBJ2-3,TGCGCCAGCAGCCAAAAACCGGGACAGGGAAGAGAACTGTGGACAGATACGCAGTATTTT,CASSQKPGQGRELWTDTQYF
TRBV11-2,many,TRBD1,TRBJ2-5,TGTGCCAGCAGCGGAATCCGGGACAGGGATCAAGAGACCCAGTACTTC,CASSGIRDRDQETQYF
TRBV6-1,many,TRBD1,TRBJ1-2,TGTGCCAGCAGTGAAATTGGGACAGGTCTTTATGGCTACACCTTC,CASSEIGTGLYGYTF
TRBV20-1,-,-,TRBJ1-1,TGCAGTGCTCCCTTACGGACTGAAGCTTTCTTT,CSAPLRTEAFF
TRBV20-1,many,TRBD2,TRBJ2-7,TGCAGTGCTAGGGGGACTAGCTACGACGAGCAGTACTTC,CSARGTSYDEQYF
TRBV5-6,many,-,TRBJ2-4,TGTGCCAGCAGCTTGGACAGGAGCAAAAACATTCAGTACTTC,CASSLDRSKNIQYF
TRBV19,-,TRBD1,TRBJ2-5,TGTGCCAGTAGATGGGACAGGGGGGACCAAGAGACCCAGTACTTC,CASRWDRGDQETQYF
TRBV12-3/TRBV12-4,few,TRBD2,TRBJ2-7,TGTGCCAGCACTCGGAAAGGGAGGGACGAGCAGTACTTC,CASTRKGRDEQYF
TRBV20-1,many,TRBD1,TRBJ2-1,TGCAGTGCTAGCCGGGGACAGGGCTACAATGAGCAGTTCTTC,CSASRGQGYNEQFF
TRBV27,-,TRBD2,TRBJ2-5,TGTGCCAGCAGTTTACGCCGGCTAGCGGGGGCAACGTACCAAGAGACCCAGTACTTC,CASSLRRLAGATYQETQYF
TRBV7-9,many,-,TRBJ1-2,TGTGCCAGCAGCCCTCCGGGACAAAACTATGGCTACACCTTC,CASSPPGQNYGYTF
TRBV12-3/TRBV12-4,many,TRBD1,TRBJ1-2,TGTGCCAGCAGTTCCAGGGGGCTAGGGGAGGATGGCTACACCTTC,CASSSRGLGEDGYTF
TRBV5-1,medium-sized,TRBD1,TRBJ2-5,TGCGCCAGCAGCTTGGCCGGGACAGAGAAAGAGACCCAGTACTTC,CASSLAGTEKETQYF
TRBV4-1,many,-,TRBJ1-1,TGCGCCAGCAGTCCCGGCTCCTGGAACACTGAAGCTTTCTTT,CASSPGSWNTEAFF